This T cell receptor (beta chain) emerged from a study of blood T cells in healthy people across ages (dated by TCRdb to the mid-2010s). In terms of the full investigation: In model experiments, template switching captured about one uniquely barcoded TCR beta cDNA molecule for every two T cells. For two donors (one aged 18 to 30 and one aged 80 or older), the study analyzed two additional independent replicas of 1 million unique cDNA reads from the same blood draw. Using deep sequencing normalized with unique cDNA molecular identifiers, the study measured how TCR beta repertoire diversity changes with age. The donors were divided into four age groups: young (average about 15 years), middle-aged (almost 40), aged (roughly 66) and long-lived (82). Beyond this particular receptor, the publication reports: Compared with the aged group, the long-lived group had more naive CD4+ T cells, fewer expanded clones and increased TCR diversity, suggesting age selection. Observed TCR beta diversity correlated strongly with the percentage of naive T cells measured by flow cytometry. Because profiling used bulk unsorted PBMCs, naive and antigen-experienced compartments could not be compared conclusively. Observed TCR beta diversity per million T cells fell roughly linearly with age, and a significant reduction was already apparent by age around 39. Because the CMV infection status of the donors was unknown, age-related changes in expanded clonotypes may potentially have been confounded. Total diversity estimates from one million sequenced T cells were considered lower bounds and underestimates.

The library was generated by 5' RACE. Data came from an Illumina HiSeq 2500. A second PCR of roughly 7 to 11 cycles was performed with a sample-barcoded 5' primer and a J-beta primer mix. A template-switch 5' adaptor carrying 12 random nucleotides introduced a unique molecular identifier onto each TCR beta cDNA molecule. Each sample yielded at least 3 million CDR3-containing paired-end reads. The Mint cDNA synthesis kit, primed by a TRBC-specific oligonucleotide, was used to synthesize first-strand cDNA from all RNA. All cDNA was treated with uracil-DNA glycosylase and then went through a first 18-cycle PCR with the universal primers M1SS and BC2_uni_R. The original pipeline was this. Normalization of each sample was performed by random selection of 1 million high-quality reads, each carrying a distinct molecular identifier. Reads sharing molecular identifiers were discarded rather than binned into consensus sequences. MiTCR, with a Q25 quality threshold and the strictest error-elimination algorithm, was used for CDR3 identification, clonotype clustering and error correction. Lower-bound total TCR beta diversity was estimated with a nonparametric unseen species model using Euler transformation. TCRdb trimmed the raw reads at Q25, called clones with MiXCR and kept productive beta chains. Rows merge per CDR3 protein into single entries with the most common DNA and genes. The V and J calls come from TCRdb's annotation, not from the publication. This sample lists hundreds of thousands of distinct CDR3 sequences; approximately 24% were detected once. Jointly, the top ten make up approximately 2.9% of the sample.

Points on this clonotype: It lacks a known antigen. Per-base qualities were not stored, and no clone one base away is much larger.

Donors were 30 to 45 systemically healthy Caucasian individuals from Russia aged roughly 6 to 90 years. Around 9.7 milliliters of peripheral blood were collected from each donor into EDTA-treated Vacutainer tubes. Ficoll-Paque density-gradient centrifugation was used to isolate PBMCs, with at least 6.5 million per sample. Total RNA, at least 6 micrograms per sample, was extracted from PBMCs with Trizol reagent. Naive CD45RAhigh/CD27high T cell percentages were measured by flow cytometry on a PBMC aliquot from every donor. Compared with germline, V lacks 6 bases and J lacks 5 bases; bases without a gene match: 10. From cysteine to phenylalanine, the CDR3 is 14 amino acids long. The kept DNA is CDR3 alone, 42 bases in frame from the first base. This sample also belongs to another study, concerning T cells of mothers and their children. The second study, in turn, reports: Nine systemically healthy Caucasian individuals, comprising three mothers and their six children, were included as donors. cDNA synthesis used all of the extracted RNA, with around 1.5 ug of RNA in each 15 ul reaction. In the second PCR, the M1S primer introduced both the sample barcodes and 2-4 random nucleotides. Each mother yielded over 9.5 million TCR beta CDR3 reads and each child a few million reads. Thymic selection shapes the output of TCR recombination in a similar way in related and unrelated pairs, and inherited differences have a minor effect. Normalized repertoire overlap was always found to be slightly, but never significantly, higher in related mother-child pairs than in unrelated mother-child pairs. No persistent microchimeric T cell clones were found, with a detection sensitivity of 85 to 100 clones per million clonotypes. In the study, deep NGS was used to compare the TCR beta repertoires of mothers and children, and features distinguishing related mother-child pairs from unrelated individuals were sought. The mean age was roughly 36 +/- 4 years for the mothers and roughly 11 +/- 4 years for the children. After adapter ligation was performed with NEBNext reagents, the libraries were sequenced on an Illumina HiSeq 2000 with 100+100 nt paired-end reads. Mother and child libraries were prepared a month apart and sequenced in separate runs to prevent cross-contamination. For each donor, between about 450,000 and 2,300,000 distinct TCR beta clonotypes were identified. Naive TCR beta clonotypes were estimated from low-frequency clonotypes matched to each donor's FACS-determined naive share, without sorting.

Source material: blood. This receptor was obtained from a boy under 18 in good health. Recombination linked TRBV12-3 or TRBV12-4 to TRBJ2-7, with 7 bases in between that match TRBD1. In nucleotides, the sequence is TGTGCCAGCAGAGGCAGGGGGATTCCCAACGAGCAGTACTTC. It translates to CASRGRGIPNEQYF.